The sequence of this T cell receptor (beta chain) was determined in a study of T cells after yellow fever vaccination. General study results and limits: A weaker but faster secondary response was observed, peaking on day 5 versus 15. Booster sampling recovered most clones from primary vaccination (approximately 97% CD4, approximately 88% CD8). Contaminating bulk clonotypes could be abundant in FACS-sorted repertoires. Clonotypes appearing in both CD4 and CD8 compartments existed, and their share was small.

TCRdb re-analysed the 5' RACE reads in MiXCR, keeping a single row per CDR3 protein. This table has 610,000 or so distinct CDR3 sequences, roughly an eighth appearing once. With 7 bases clipped from V and 8 bases from J, the junction kept 11 bases outside the gene matches. Germline V CDR1 and CDR2: MNHEY, SVGEGT. This CDR3 comprises 14 residues. In regard to this clonotype: What it binds is not known.

The chain couples TRBV6-2 or TRBV6-3 to TRBJ1-2; 9 nucleotides match TRBD1. The sample in question was PBMCs, obtained on the day of the yellow fever booster vaccination. This TCR was recovered from a man aged 25 to 40 who received the YFV17D yellow fever vaccine. The CDR3 loop is CASTIPDRGRGYTF. In DNA, the CDR3 is TGTGCCAGCACCATCCCGGACAGGGGAAGGGGCTACACCTTC.